This T cell receptor (beta chain) was recorded in a study of blood T cell repertoires in COVID-19. About the research overall: Donors in the United States, Italy and Spain gave samples during acute or convalescent COVID-19. Sample material is recorded as cDNA or gDNA derived from T cells, B-cell-depleted T cells, or PBMCs.

CDR1 MNHEY and CDR2 SMNVEV come from the germline V gene (reference sequence). The length of the CDR3 is 17 residues. The J segment lost 4 bases and the V segment lost 3 bases, leaving 8 bases of the junction unmatched. Exposed volunteers were people who met a COVID-19 case within 2 weeks before study entry. Original analysis: How many nucleated cells were present was estimated from reference gene primer amplification. Sequenced by immunoSEQ multiplex PCR; TCRdb stores in-frame clones only, minus some. V and J calls and clone size follow that table, whereas D and trimming were derived from the DNA. This table holds about 350,000 clones, about nine tenths found once.

The specimen was PBMCs or T cells enriched from blood (not recorded which). This TCR came from a woman younger than 45 who had been exposed to COVID-19. V gene TRBV27 combines with J gene TRBJ2-2; TRBD1 matches at 10 bases. The CDR3 reads CASSLRGTGVSTGELFF. CDR3 in DNA: TGTGCCAGCAGTTTGCGCGGGACAGGGGTGAGCACCGGGGAGCTGTTTTTT.